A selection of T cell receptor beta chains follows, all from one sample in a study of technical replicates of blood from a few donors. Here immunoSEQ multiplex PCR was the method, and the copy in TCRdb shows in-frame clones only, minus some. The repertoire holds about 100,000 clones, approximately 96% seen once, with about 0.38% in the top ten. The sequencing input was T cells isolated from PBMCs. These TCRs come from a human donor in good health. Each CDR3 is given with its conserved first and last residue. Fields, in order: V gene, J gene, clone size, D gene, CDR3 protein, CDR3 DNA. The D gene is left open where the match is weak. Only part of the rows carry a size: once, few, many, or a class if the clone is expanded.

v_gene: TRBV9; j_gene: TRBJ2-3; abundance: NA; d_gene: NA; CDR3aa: CASSLYRADTQYF; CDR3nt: TGTGCCAGCAGCTTATACAGGGCTGATACGCAGTATTTT
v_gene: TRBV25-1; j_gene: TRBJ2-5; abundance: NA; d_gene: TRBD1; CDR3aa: CASSERRGWETQYF; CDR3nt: TGTGCCAGCAGTGAGCGCAGGGGGTGGGAGACCCAGTACTTC
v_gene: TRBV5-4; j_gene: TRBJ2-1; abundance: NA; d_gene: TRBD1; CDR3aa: CASSLADRVHNEQFF; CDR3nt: TGTGCCAGCAGCTTGGCAGACAGGGTTCATAATGAGCAGTTCTTC
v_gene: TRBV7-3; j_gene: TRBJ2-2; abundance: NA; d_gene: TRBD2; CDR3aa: CASSLLAGGNTGELFF; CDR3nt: TGTGCCAGCAGCTTACTAGCGGGAGGGAACACCGGGGAGCTGTTTTTT
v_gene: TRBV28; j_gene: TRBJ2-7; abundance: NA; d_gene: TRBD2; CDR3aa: CASTRTSHEQYF; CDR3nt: TGTGCCAGCACCAGGACTAGCCACGAGCAGTACTTC
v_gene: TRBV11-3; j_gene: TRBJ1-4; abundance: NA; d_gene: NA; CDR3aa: CATTQTGSNEKLFF; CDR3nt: TGTGCCACCACCCAGACAGGATCTAATGAAAAACTGTTTTTT
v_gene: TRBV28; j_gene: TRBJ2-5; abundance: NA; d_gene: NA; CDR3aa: CASSLGQTETQYF; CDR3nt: TGTGCCAGCAGTTTAGGACAAACAGAGACCCAGTACTTC
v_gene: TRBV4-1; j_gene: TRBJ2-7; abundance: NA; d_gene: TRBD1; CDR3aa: CASTRGPGGSYEQYF; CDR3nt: TGCGCCAGCACAAGGGGACCAGGGGGTTCCTACGAGCAGTACTTC
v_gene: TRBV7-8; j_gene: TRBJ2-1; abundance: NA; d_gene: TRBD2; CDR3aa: CASSLAMLAADNEQFF; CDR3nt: TGTGCCAGCAGCTTAGCGATGCTAGCGGCCGACAATGAGCAGTTCTTC
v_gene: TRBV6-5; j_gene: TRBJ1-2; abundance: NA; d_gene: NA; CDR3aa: CASSLYMTGPNYGYTF; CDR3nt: TGTGCCAGCAGTTTATATATGACAGGTCCTAACTATGGCTACACCTTC
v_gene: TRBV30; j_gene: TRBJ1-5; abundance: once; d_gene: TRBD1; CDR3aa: CAWSIGGASNQPQHF; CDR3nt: TGTGCCTGGAGTATAGGGGGCGCGAGCAATCAGCCCCAGCATTTT
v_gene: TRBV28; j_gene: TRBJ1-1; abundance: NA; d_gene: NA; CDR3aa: CASSLEGPITEAFF; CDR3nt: TGTGCCAGCAGTTTGGAGGGCCCAATTACTGAAGCTTTCTTT
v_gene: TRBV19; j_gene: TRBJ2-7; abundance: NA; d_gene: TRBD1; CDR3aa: CASSSRQGGHDEQYF; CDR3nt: TGTGCCAGTAGTAGCAGACAGGGCGGGCATGACGAGCAGTACTTC
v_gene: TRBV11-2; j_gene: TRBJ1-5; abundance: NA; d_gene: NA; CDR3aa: CASGGTSGQPQHF; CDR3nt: NA
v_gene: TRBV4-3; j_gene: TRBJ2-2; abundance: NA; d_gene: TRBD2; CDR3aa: CASSSLAGNTGELFF; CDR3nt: TGCGCCAGCAGCAGTCTAGCGGGAAACACCGGGGAGCTGTTTTTT
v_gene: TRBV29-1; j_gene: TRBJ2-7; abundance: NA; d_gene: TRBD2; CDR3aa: CSVLRTSGTGEQYF; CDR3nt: TGCAGCGTACTAAGGACTAGCGGGACGGGTGAGCAGTACTTC
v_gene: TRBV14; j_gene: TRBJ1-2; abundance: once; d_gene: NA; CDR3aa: CASSQDTGQSPRKGYTF; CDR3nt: TGTGCCAGCAGCCAAGATACAGGACAGAGCCCTCGAAAGGGCTACACCTTC
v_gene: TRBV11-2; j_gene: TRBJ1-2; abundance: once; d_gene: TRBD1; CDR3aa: CASSWAGTGEVYTF; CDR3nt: TGTGCCAGCAGCTGGGCCGGGACAGGTGAAGTCTACACCTTC
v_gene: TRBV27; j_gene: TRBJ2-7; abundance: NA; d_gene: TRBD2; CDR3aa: CASSLGGYSSYEQYF; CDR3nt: TGTGCCAGCAGTTTGGGGGGGTATTCCTCCTACGAGCAGTACTTC
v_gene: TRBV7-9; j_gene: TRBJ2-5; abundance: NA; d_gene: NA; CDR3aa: CASSLLQWTEETQYF; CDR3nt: TGTGCCAGCAGCTTACTCCAGTGGACAGAAGAGACCCAGTACTTC
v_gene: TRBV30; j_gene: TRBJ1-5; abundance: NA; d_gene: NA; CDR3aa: CAWGLGVKDQPQHF; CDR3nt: TGTGCCTGGGGTTTAGGGGTTAAGGATCAGCCCCAGCATTTT
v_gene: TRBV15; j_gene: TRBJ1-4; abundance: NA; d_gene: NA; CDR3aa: CATSPRRGGGREKLFF; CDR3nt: TGTGCCACCAGCCCACGTCGGGGGGGTGGACGGGAAAAACTGTTTTTT
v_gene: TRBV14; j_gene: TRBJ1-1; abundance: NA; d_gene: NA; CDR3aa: CASSPSPGVVVNTEAFF; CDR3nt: TGTGCCAGCAGCCCGAGCCCAGGGGTGGTGGTGAACACTGAAGCTTTCTTT
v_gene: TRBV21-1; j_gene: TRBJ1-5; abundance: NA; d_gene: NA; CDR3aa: CASSLRGTGVNQPQHF; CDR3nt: TGTGCCAGCAGCCTAAGGGGGACAGGGGTCAATCAGCCCCAGCATTTT
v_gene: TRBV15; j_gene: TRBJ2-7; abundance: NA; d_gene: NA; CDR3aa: CATSKTEVSYEQYF; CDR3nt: TGTGCCACCAGCAAGACAGAAGTCTCCTACGAGCAGTACTTC
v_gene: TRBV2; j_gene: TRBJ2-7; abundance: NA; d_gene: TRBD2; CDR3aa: CASRSGAYEQYF; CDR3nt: TGTGCCAGTAGAAGCGGGGCTTACGAGCAGTACTTC
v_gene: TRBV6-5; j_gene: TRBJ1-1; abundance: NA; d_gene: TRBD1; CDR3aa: CASRKQGWWNTEAFF; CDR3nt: TGTGCCAGCAGGAAACAGGGGTGGTGGAACACTGAAGCTTTCTTT
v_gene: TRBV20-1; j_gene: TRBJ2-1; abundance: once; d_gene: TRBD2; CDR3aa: CSPGEGRQQFF; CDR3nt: TGCAGTCCCGGGGAGGGCAGGCAGCAGTTCTTC
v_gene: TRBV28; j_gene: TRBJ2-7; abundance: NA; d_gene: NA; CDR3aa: CASSLGRGPYEQYF; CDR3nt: TGTGCCAGCAGTTTAGGAAGGGGCCCCTACGAGCAGTACTTC